This TCR beta chain was recorded in a study of blood T cell repertoires in COVID-19. Study details: Italy, Spain and the United States were the sources of the convalescent and acute COVID-19 samples.

Per the original methods: Reference gene primer amplification gave nucleated cell count estimates. Libraries were prepared by immunoSEQ multiplex PCR; TCRdb keeps only in-frame clonotypes and omits some of them. The V and J calls and clone size were taken over from that table, and D and trimming were inferred from the DNA. The sample consists of fewer than 200,000 clones, about 86% of them appearing once. The germline V gene has CDR1 LGHDT and CDR2 YNNKEL (reference sequence). The CDR3 has 15 amino acids. V lost 3 bases and J lost 7, with 13 bases in between. Across about two dozen US areas, participants ranged in age from about 18 to 90 years. Recovery meant two consecutive negative NP/OP PCR tests, professional clearance, or resolved symptoms.

This receptor was identified in a man aged 50-60 years who had recovered from COVID-19. The rearrangement uses TRBV3-1 (or the pseudogene TRBV3-2) and TRBJ1-6, with D possibly TRBD1 on 6 matching bases. Sequenced input: PBMCs or T cells enriched from blood (not recorded which). CDR3 region: CASSQGGGFNSPLHF. The CDR3 DNA sequence: TGTGCCAGCAGCCAGGGAGGGGGGTTCAATTCACCCCTCCACTTT.